Sequencing of this T cell receptor beta chain was carried out in a study of cytomegalovirus exposure and HLA in healthy donors. Regarding the study as a whole: Reportedly, fewer N-insertions than the roughly 600-donor mean appeared in an Asian-associated ancestry cluster in a later analysis.

This clone was observed once. What it recognizes is unknown. The PCR made use of 60 Vbeta and 13 Jbeta primers. Assay: immunoSEQ multiplex PCR; the TCRdb copy retains only in-frame clones and omits some. Here the sample spans 90,000 to 100,000 clones, around 80% being singletons. Germline V lookup: CDR1 SGHAT, CDR2 FQDESV (reference sequence). V lost 5 bases, J lost 2 bases, and 18 bases lay in between. This CDR3 comprises 17 residues. The source of this sequence is a man in his forties in good health and CMV-seronegative. Sequenced sample: PBMCs. V and J are TRBV11-1 and TRBJ2-2; maybe TRBD1 (6 bases). CDR3 in amino acids: CASSPRGWGRNTGELFF. The CDR3 DNA reads as TGTGCCAGCAGCCCCCGGGGTTGGGGGCGCAACACCGGGGAGCTGTTTTTT.